This T cell receptor (beta chain) emerged from a study of blood T cell repertoires in COVID-19. Across the whole study: Acute-phase and convalescent COVID-19 samples originated in the United States, Italy and Spain. Sources were T cells, B-cell-depleted T cells, or PBMCs; the material itself was cDNA or gDNA.

As originally analysed: It was from reference gene primer amplification that nucleated cell counts were estimated. TCRdb's copy holds only in-frame clones and misses some; the assay was immunoSEQ multiplex PCR. V, J and clone size were drawn from that table, and D and trimming were deduced from the DNA. Among over 25,000 clones listed, 85% to 90% were seen once. The CDR3 is 13 amino acids. CDR1 and CDR2 from the germline V gene are SNHLY and FYNNEI. Trimming shortened V by 9 bases and J by 5 bases, and 14 bases separated the two germline ends. The chain uses TRBV2 and TRBJ2-1, with a weak D call TRBD1 (6 bases). The clonotype was recovered from a man in his sixties with acute or convalescent COVID-19. The sample taken for sequencing was peripheral blood. The CDR3 reads CASARTANNEQFF. In nucleotides, the CDR3 is TGTGCCAGTGCTAGGACAGCGAACAATGAGCAGTTCTTC. Full variable domain (remainder filled in from reference TRBV2 and TRBJ2-1): EPEVTQTPSHQVTQMGQEVILRCVPISNHLYFYWYRQILGQKVEFLVSFYNNEISEKSEIFDDQFSVERPDGSNFTLKIRSTKLEDSAMYFCASARTANNEQFFGPGTRLTVL.